This T cell receptor beta chain was captured by sequencing in a study of T cells after yellow fever vaccination. The germline V and J ends were trimmed by 2 bases and 0 bases, with 20 bases remaining between them. Germline lookup yields CDR1 MDHEN and CDR2 SYDVKM. The CDR3 is made up of 19 amino acids. General study points: Contamination of FACS-sorted repertoires by abundant clonotypes from the bulk population could occur.

MiXCR, applied by TCRdb to the 5' RACE reads, yields one record per CDR3 protein. The sample consists of a few hundred thousand distinct CDR3 sequences, around 17% of them appearing once. As concerns this clonotype: No antigen is known for it.

This TCR was sampled from a man aged 18 to 30 who received the YFV17D yellow fever vaccine. The chain combines TRBV28 with TRBJ1-5; D unclear. The sample consisted of PBMCs, taken 5 days after the first yellow fever vaccination. The CDR3 DNA sequence: TGTGCCAGCAGTTTACAAGGTCGACCATACCTTCATAGCAATCAGCCCCAGCATTTT. This translates into CASSLQGRPYLHSNQPQHF.